Given below is one TCR beta chain in context. Its cognate antigen is unknown. The length of the CDR3 is 16 residues. The V and J ends lost 0 bases and 6 bases, in that order; junction bases with no gene match: 3. Germline V gene data show CDR1 as MNHEY and CDR2 as SVGAGI. The record originates from a study of Ad26.COV2.S vaccination and SARS-CoV-2 variants. Study-wide results and caveats: Substantial breadth was reportedly displayed by spike-specific CD8+ and CD4+ T cell responses after vaccination. Higher spike-specific TCR breadth was found in vaccine recipients than in placebo recipients.

Profiled with immunoSEQ multiplex PCR; TCRdb holds only in-frame clones, not every one. The sample holds 350,000 to 450,000 clones, 92% seen once. The TCR comes from a human donor who had recovered from COVID-19. Sample: peripheral blood, taken after recovery from COVID-19. This sequence joins TRBV6-5 and TRBJ2-5, with 14 bases aligning to TRBD2. The DNA of the CDR3 is TGTGCCAGCAGTTACTCTGGGACTAGCGGGGGAAAGACCCAGTACTTC. Translated, it gives CASSYSGTSGGKTQYF.